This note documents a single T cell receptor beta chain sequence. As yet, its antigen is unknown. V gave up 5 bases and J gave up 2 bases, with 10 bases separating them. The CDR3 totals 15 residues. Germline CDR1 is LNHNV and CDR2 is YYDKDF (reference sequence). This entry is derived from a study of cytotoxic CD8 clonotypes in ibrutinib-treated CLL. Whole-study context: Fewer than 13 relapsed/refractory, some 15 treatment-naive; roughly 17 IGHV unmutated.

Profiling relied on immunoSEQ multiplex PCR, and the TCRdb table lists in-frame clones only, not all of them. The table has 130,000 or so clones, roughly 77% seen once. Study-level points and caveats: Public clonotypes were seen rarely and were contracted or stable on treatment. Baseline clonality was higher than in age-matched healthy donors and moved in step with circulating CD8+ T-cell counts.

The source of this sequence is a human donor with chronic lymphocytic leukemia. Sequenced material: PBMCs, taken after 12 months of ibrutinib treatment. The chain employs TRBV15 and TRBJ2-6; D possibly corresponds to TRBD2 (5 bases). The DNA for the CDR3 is TGTGCCACCAGCCTACTCGGGGCTGGGGCCAACGTCCTGACTTTC. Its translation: CATSLLGAGANVLTF.